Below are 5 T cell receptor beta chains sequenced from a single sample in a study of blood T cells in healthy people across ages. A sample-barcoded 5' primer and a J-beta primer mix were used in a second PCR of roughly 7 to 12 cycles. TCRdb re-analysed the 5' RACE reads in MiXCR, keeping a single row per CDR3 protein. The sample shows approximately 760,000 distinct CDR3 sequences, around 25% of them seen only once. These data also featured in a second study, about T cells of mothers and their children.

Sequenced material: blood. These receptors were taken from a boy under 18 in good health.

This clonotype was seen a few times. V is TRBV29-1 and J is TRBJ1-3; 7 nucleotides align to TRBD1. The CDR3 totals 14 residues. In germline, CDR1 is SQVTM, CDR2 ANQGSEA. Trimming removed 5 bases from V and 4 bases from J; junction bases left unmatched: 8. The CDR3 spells CSVFQGDDGNTIYF. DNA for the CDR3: TGCAGCGTTTTCCAGGGGGATGACGGAAACACCATATATTTT.

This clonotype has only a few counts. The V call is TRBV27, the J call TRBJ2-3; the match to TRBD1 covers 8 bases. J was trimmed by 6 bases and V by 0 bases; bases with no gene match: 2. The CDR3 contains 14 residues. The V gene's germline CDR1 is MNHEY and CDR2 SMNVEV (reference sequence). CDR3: CASSLSNRGDTQYF. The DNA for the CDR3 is TGTGCCAGCAGTTTATCGAACAGGGGGGATACGCAGTATTTT.

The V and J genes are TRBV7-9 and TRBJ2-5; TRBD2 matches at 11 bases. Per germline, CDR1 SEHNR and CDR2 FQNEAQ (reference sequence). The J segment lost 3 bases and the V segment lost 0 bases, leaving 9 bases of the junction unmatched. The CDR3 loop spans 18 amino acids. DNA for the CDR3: TGTGCCAGCAGCTTAGCGGCTAGCGGGGGGCTTTGGAAAGAGACCCAGTACTTC. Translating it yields CASSLAASGGLWKETQYF. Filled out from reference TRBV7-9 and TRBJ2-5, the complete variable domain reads DTGVSQNPRHKITKRGQNVTFRCDPISEHNRLYWYRQTLGQGPEFLTYFQNEAQLEKSRLLSDRFSAERPKGSFSTLEIQRTEQGDSAMYLCASSLAASGGLWKETQYFGPGTRLLVL.

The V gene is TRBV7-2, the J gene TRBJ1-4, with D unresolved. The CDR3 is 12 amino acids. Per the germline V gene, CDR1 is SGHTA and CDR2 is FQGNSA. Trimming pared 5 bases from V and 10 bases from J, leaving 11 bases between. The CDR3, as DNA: TGTGCCAGCAGCCTACGCTGGGGAAAACTGTTTTTT. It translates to CASSLRWGKLFF.

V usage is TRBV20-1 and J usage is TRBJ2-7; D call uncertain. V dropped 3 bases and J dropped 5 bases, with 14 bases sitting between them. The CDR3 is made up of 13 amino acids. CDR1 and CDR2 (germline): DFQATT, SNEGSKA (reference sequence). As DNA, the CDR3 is TGCAGTGCTAGGGAAGGCCCTCGGGACGAGCAGTACTTC. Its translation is CSAREGPRDEQYF.